The 23 T cell receptor beta chains presented below share a single source sample, sequenced in a study of OX40 agonist ivuxolimab in advanced cancers. The data were produced by immunoSEQ multiplex PCR, yet TCRdb's version contains in-frame clones alone and is incomplete. Of some 20,000 clones in the sample, less than 90% were seen once. The sample consisted of CD4+ or CD8+ T cells sorted from blood, taken in a trial of the OX40 agonist ivuxolimab. All receptors derive from an adult with an advanced solid tumor such as melanoma, head and neck, liver or kidney cancer.

This chain joins TRBV6-5 and TRBJ2-2, with unresolved D. Germline lookup yields CDR1 MNHEY and CDR2 SVGAGI. V was trimmed by 2 bases and J by 1 base, leaving 8 bases between them. The CDR3 has 15 amino acids. CDR3 sequence (DNA): TGTGCCAGCAGTTACGAGCTCCTGAACACCGGGGAGCTGTTTTTT. This encodes CASSYELLNTGELFF.

In this sample, this clone turned up once. The junction shows a germline mismatch at one end, possibly a read error. Other DNA sequences in this sample translate to the same CDR3. V and J are TRBV9 and TRBJ2-7, with a possible D match to TRBD1 (5 bases). The CDR3 has 14 amino acids. Germline-derived CDR1 and CDR2 are SGDLS and YYNGEE. CDR3 sequence (DNA): TGCGCCAGCAGCGTAGCAGGGATAGGGTACGAGCAGTACTTC. It specifies CASSVAGIGYEQYF. The full variable domain, its missing parts supplied by reference TRBV9 and TRBJ2-7, is DSGVTQTPKHLITATGQRVTLRCSPRSGDLSVYWYQQSLDQGLQFLIQYYNGEERAKGNILERFSAQQFPDLHSELNLSSLELGDSALYFCASSVAGIGYEQYFGPGTRLTVT.

This clone was counted a single time. The chain carries TRBV7-9 and TRBJ2-1, with a possible D match to TRBD1 (6 bases). The CDR3 is made up of 15 amino acids. The germline gives CDR1 SEHNR, CDR2 FQNEAQ (reference sequence). Trimming removed 4 bases at V and 9 bases at J, with 19 bases between. The CDR3 DNA sequence: TGTGCCAGCAGCTCCCGGGACAAAAATTCGGTTGAGCAGTTCTTC. Translating gives CASSSRDKNSVEQFF.

Written as DNA, the CDR3 is TGTGCCAGTAGTATAGGAGCGGGCGTAAGGGAGCAGTACTTC. It encodes CASSIGAGVREQYF. The chain joins TRBV19 to TRBJ2-7; perhaps TRBD2 as D (6 bases). CDR3 size: 14 residues. Germline CDR1 reads LNHDA; CDR2 reads SQIVND (reference sequence). V shed 1 base and J shed 7 bases, with 14 bases lying between them.

This clone rates as medium-sized. J is TRBJ2-7 and V is TRBV7-9; 13 bases agree with TRBD2. J was trimmed by 6 bases and V by 5 bases; bases with no gene match: 10. The CDR3 loop spans 16 amino acids. Germline CDR1 is SEHNR and CDR2 is FQNEAQ (reference sequence). Here the CDR3 DNA reads TGTGCCAGCAGCCAAGGACTAGCGGGAGTATTTTTCGAGCAGTACTTC. Translation gives CASSQGLAGVFFEQYF.

The V gene is TRBV5-4, the J gene TRBJ1-3, with TRBD1 matching 7 bases. Trimming at V came to 4 bases and at J to 2 bases, leaving 9 bases not matched to a gene. The CDR3 runs 16 residues. Per the germline V gene, CDR1 is SGHNT and CDR2 is YYREEE (reference sequence). The CDR3 nucleotides read TGTGCCAGCAGCACCCAGGGGGAAATGGCTGGAAACACCATATATTTT. Protein: CASSTQGEMAGNTIYF. The variable domain in full, completed from reference TRBV5-4 and TRBJ1-3, reads ETGVTQSPTHLIKTRGQQVTLRCSSQSGHNTVSWYQQALGQGPQFIFQYYREEENGRGNFPPRFSGLQFPNYSSELNVNALELDDSALYLCASSTQGEMAGNTIYFGEGSWLTVV.

The chain links TRBV6-5 to TRBJ1-5; the match to TRBD1 covers 9 bases. V lost 6 bases to trimming and J lost 7 bases; unmatched junction nucleotides: 10. The CDR3 totals 15 residues. Germline assignment: CDR1 MNHEY and CDR2 SVGAGI. CDR3 DNA: TGTGCCAGCAGCATAACACAGGGGGCGAGGCAGCCCCAGCATTTT. It yields the protein CASSITQGARQPQHF.

Concerning this clone itself: Sequence at one end of the junction differs from germline and may be a read error. This chain joins TRBV29-1 and TRBJ2-7; 7 bases agree with TRBD1. This CDR3 is 15 amino acids long. The V gene's germline CDR1 is SQVTM and CDR2 ANQGSEA. CDR3: CSAELRDSSPYEQYF. The CDR3 nucleotides are TGCAGCGCTGAACTCCGGGACAGCAGTCCCTACGAGCAGTACTTC.

The rearrangement uses TRBV11-2 and TRBJ2-5; 8 nucleotides agree with TRBD1. V lost 7 bases, J lost 5 bases, and 18 bases stayed unmatched. Germline CDR1 SGHAT, CDR2 FQNNGV. This CDR3 spans 17 amino acids. In DNA form, the CDR3 reads TGTGCCAGCAACGCACCGCCTACGACAGGGGAAGTGGAGACCCAGTACTTC. This codes for CASNAPPTTGEVETQYF.

This clone occurred once. The chain uses TRBV9 and TRBJ2-1; D gene unclear. Per the germline V gene, CDR1 is SGDLS and CDR2 is YYNGEE. Deletions cut 1 base from V and 3 bases from J, with 11 bases between. This CDR3 has 15 residues. Written as DNA, the CDR3 is TGTGCCAGCAGCGTACGTATAACGGACTACAATGAGCAGTTCTTC. Protein sequence: CASSVRITDYNEQFF.

This chain connects TRBV7-9 to TRBJ2-1, with D hard to call. Germline V gene lookup returns CDR1 SEHNR and CDR2 FQNEAQ (reference sequence). CDR3 length: 13 residues. V was pared by 1 base and J by 7 bases, with 8 bases between. CDR3 residues: CASSLELFNEQFF. CDR3 DNA sequence: TGTGCCAGCAGCTTAGAGTTATTTAATGAGCAGTTCTTC.

CDR3 sequence: CASSLVIQGHYGYTF. The CDR3 coding sequence is TGTGCCAGCAGCTTAGTTATTCAGGGCCACTATGGCTACACCTTC. The rearrangement joins TRBV7-2 to TRBJ1-2; D possibly corresponds to TRBD1 (5 bases). V lost 1 base and J 3 bases, leaving 12 bases between the germline ends. The CDR3 is 15 residues long. Germline V gene sequence: CDR1 SGHTA, CDR2 FQGNSA. The variable domain in full, completed from reference TRBV7-2 and TRBJ1-2, reads GAGVSQSPSNKVTEKGKDVELRCDPISGHTALYWYRQSLGQGLEFLIYFQGNSAPDKSGLPSDRFSAERTGGSVSTLTIQRTQQEDSAVYLCASSLVIQGHYGYTFGSGTRLTVV.

A few counts support this clone. The chain couples TRBV29-1 to TRBJ1-2; D unclear. The CDR3 runs 13 residues. Germline V CDR1 and CDR2: SQVTM, ANQGSEA. V shed 0 bases and J shed 2 bases, with 7 bases lying between them. The CDR3 sequence is CSVEDRHNYGYTF. The CDR3 DNA is TGCAGCGTTGAAGACCGACACAACTATGGCTACACCTTC.

This chain joins TRBV4-2 and TRBJ2-1; TRBD2 might be the D (5 bases). CDR3 length equals 18 residues. Deletions cut 0 bases from V and 2 bases from J, with 17 bases between. Germline CDR1 and CDR2: LGHNA and YNFKEQ. CDR3 coding DNA: TGTGCCAGCAGCCAAGATAGGGCCGGGATTGCTCCCTACAATGAGCAGTTCTTC. Protein: CASSQDRAGIAPYNEQFF.

The chain joins TRBV7-2 to TRBJ2-2; D possibly corresponds to TRBD2 (6 bases). Looked up from germline, CDR1 is SGHTA and CDR2 is FQGNSA. The CDR3 runs to 13 residues. Trimming took 3 bases from V and 8 from J, leaving 10 bases between them. CDR3 in amino acids: CASSFREVGELFF. The DNA of the CDR3 is TGTGCCAGCAGCTTTAGGGAGGTGGGGGAGCTGTTTTTT.

A single count supports this clone. The CDR3 DNA reads TGTGCCAGCAGCTTACCGGGGACAGGGGAGGTCACCGGGGAGCTGTTTTTT. Protein sequence: CASSLPGTGEVTGELFF. The chain is built from TRBV11-3 and TRBJ2-2; 10 bases are a match to TRBD1. Germline-derived CDR1 and CDR2 are SGHNT and YENEEA. The V segment lost 2 bases and the J segment 4 bases; nucleotides outside the gene matches: 7. The CDR3 covers 17 residues. The full variable domain, completed using reference TRBV11-3 and TRBJ2-2, is EAGVVQSPRYKIIEKKQPVAFWCNPISGHNTLYWYLQNLGQGPELLIRYENEEAVDDSQLPKDRFSAERLKGVDSTLKIQPAELGDSAVYLCASSLPGTGEVTGELFFGEGSRLTVL.

The chain combines TRBV4-1 with TRBJ2-7, with 9 bases aligning to TRBD1. Losses at the gene ends were 3 bases for V and 4 bases for J; bases not matched to a gene: 4. CDR3 size: 14 residues. Germline-derived CDR1 and CDR2 are MGHRA and YSYEKL. CDR3 residues: CASSHGTGKYEQYF. CDR3 DNA sequence: TGCGCCAGCAGCCACGGGACAGGGAAATACGAGCAGTACTTC.

This chain links TRBV7-6 with TRBJ2-2; 14 nucleotides align to TRBD2. This CDR3 has 18 residues. The ends lost 4 bases at V and 2 bases at J; junction bases unmatched: 6. Germline V lookup: CDR1 SGHVS, CDR2 FNYEAQ. The CDR3 sequence is CASSSAGTSGRNTGELFF. As DNA, the CDR3 is TGTGCCAGCAGCTCTGCCGGGACTAGCGGGAGAAACACCGGGGAGCTGTTTTTT.

The J gene is TRBJ2-2, the V gene TRBV5-1; 8 nucleotides agree with TRBD1. This CDR3 is built from 15 residues. The ends lost 5 bases at V and 7 bases at J; junction bases unmatched: 10. The germline gives CDR1 SGHRS, CDR2 YFSETQ. In DNA form, the CDR3 reads TGCGCCAGCAGACCTTGGACAGGGAGGAACGGGGAGCTGTTTTTT. Translated, it gives CASRPWTGRNGELFF.

The chain has TRBV5-8 and TRBJ1-2; D unclear. Germline V gene data show CDR1 as SGHTS and CDR2 as YDEGEE. The V gene lost 0 bases and the J gene lost 8 bases, with 11 bases spanning the gap. The CDR3 spans 13 residues. CDR3 DNA: TGTGCCAGCAGCTTGGGCCAGGCGGAGGGCTACACCTTC. It codes for CASSLGQAEGYTF.

V gene TRBV7-8 combines with J gene TRBJ2-5; 10 positions agree with TRBD1. CDR3 length equals 15 residues. The germline gives CDR1 SGHVS, CDR2 FQNEAQ. Trimming cost V 3 bases and J 5 bases; bases outside gene matches: 6. CDR3 protein: CASSFGTGARETQYF. Here the CDR3 DNA reads TGTGCCAGCAGCTTCGGGACAGGGGCTAGGGAGACCCAGTACTTC.

This rearrangement joins TRBV7-9 to TRBJ1-1; possible D gene TRBD1, 5 bases. This CDR3 is built from 12 residues. CDR1 and CDR2 from the germline V gene are SEHNR and FQNEAQ (reference sequence). With 3 bases removed from V and 6 bases from J, the gap between germline ends came to 8 bases. CDR3 residues: CASSLGGAEAFF. CDR3 nucleotides: TGTGCCAGCAGCTTGGGGGGAGCTGAAGCTTTCTTT.

The chain has TRBV10-3 and TRBJ2-3; perhaps TRBD2 as D (6 bases). CDR3 size: 17 residues. The V end was cut by 2 bases, the J end by 0 bases, with 15 bases between. The germline CDR1 and CDR2 sequences are ENHRY and SYGVKD. The CDR3 loop reads CAISEPGGGTSTDTQYF. Written as DNA, the CDR3 is TGTGCCATCAGTGAGCCCGGTGGAGGGACTAGCACAGATACGCAGTATTTT.